One and the same sample provided the 25 T cell receptor beta chains below, sequenced in a study of cytomegalovirus exposure and HLA in healthy donors. This PCR relied on a set of 60 Vbeta primers and 13 Jbeta primers. Sequenced by immunoSEQ multiplex PCR; TCRdb stores in-frame clones only, minus some. The table shows 110,000 or so clones, with less than 80% occurring only once. The sample taken for sequencing was PBMCs. These TCRs come from a woman in her forties or fifties in good health and CMV-seropositive.

The V and J genes are TRBV5-1 and TRBJ1-4, with D possibly TRBD1 on 6 matching bases. CDR3 size: 17 residues. Trimming took off 3 bases at V and 5 bases at J, with 20 bases between the two ends. Germline V gene data show CDR1 as SGHRS and CDR2 as YFSETQ. Written as DNA, the CDR3 is TGCGCCAGCAGCTGGGACATGAGAGGGGCCTCAAATGAAAAACTGTTTTTT. Amino acids: CASSWDMRGASNEKLFF.

The chain recombines TRBV28 with TRBJ1-1, with D possibly matching TRBD1 (5 bases). Per the germline V gene, CDR1 is MDHEN and CDR2 is SYDVKM. The CDR3 is made up of 12 amino acids. Trimming shortened V by 5 bases and J by 4 bases, and 8 bases separated the two germline ends. CDR3 coding DNA: TGTGCCAGCAGTCCTCAGGGCACTGAAGCTTTCTTT. Its translation is CASSPQGTEAFF. The variable domain in full, with the rest retrieved from reference TRBV28 and TRBJ1-1, is DVKVTQSSRYLVKRTGEKVFLECVQDMDHENMFWYRQDPGLGLRLIYFSYDVKMKEKGDIPEGYSVSREKKERFSLILESASTNQTSMYLCASSPQGTEAFFGQGTRLTVV.

The chain uses TRBV27 and TRBJ2-7; the match to TRBD2 covers 9 bases. Per the germline V gene, CDR1 is MNHEY and CDR2 is SMNVEV (reference sequence). The V gene end was trimmed by 3 bases and the J gene end by 0 bases; junction bases not matched to a gene: 3. The CDR3 totals 15 residues. CDR3 residues: CASSFRTSASYEQYF. CDR3 nucleotides: TGTGCCAGCAGTTTCCGGACTAGCGCCTCCTACGAGCAGTACTTC.

This chain joins TRBV19 and TRBJ2-2, with 8 bases matching TRBD2. Germline V gene data show CDR1 as LNHDA and CDR2 as SQIVND (reference sequence). The J segment lost 3 bases and the V segment lost 5 bases, leaving 8 bases of the junction unmatched. The CDR3 totals 16 residues. CDR3 coding DNA: TGTGCCAGTAGTGACCCGGGACTAGAGGACACCGGGGAGCTGTTTTTT. Translated: CASSDPGLEDTGELFF.

The genes are TRBV5-1 and TRBJ1-4; TRBD1 aligns across 7 bases. V lost 4 bases, J lost 5 bases, and 8 bases stayed unmatched. CDR3 length: 15 amino acids. CDR1 is SGHRS, CDR2 YFSETQ, per germline. In DNA, the CDR3 is TGCGCCAGCAGCCCGTGGGACAGCTTGAATGAAAAACTGTTTTTT. It codes for CASSPWDSLNEKLFF.

The chain combines TRBV10-3 with TRBJ2-5; TRBD2 matches at 9 bases. J lost 2 bases, V lost 2 bases, and 6 bases had no gene match. The length of the CDR3 is 16 residues. CDR1 and CDR2 from the germline V gene are ENHRY and SYGVKD. The DNA for the CDR3 is TGTGCCATCAGTGAGAAAGTAGCGGGGGAGCAAGAGACCCAGTACTTC. This sequence encodes CAISEKVAGEQETQYF.

J is TRBJ1-2 and V is TRBV5-8; a possible D gene is TRBD1 (6 bases). The CDR3 runs 15 residues. The V end was cut by 4 bases, the J end by 6 bases, with 19 bases between. Germline loops: CDR1 SGHTS, CDR2 YDEGEE. For the CDR3, the DNA is TGTGCCAGCAGCCCCGGTGTAGGGGGTTGGCATGGCTACACCTTC. Translating gives CASSPGVGGWHGYTF.

This chain joins TRBV7-9 and TRBJ2-1, with TRBD1 as a possible D gene (6 bases). Germline V gives CDR1 SEHNR, CDR2 FQNEAQ (reference sequence). The CDR3 runs 15 residues. Trimming cost V 2 bases and J 8 bases, with 16 bases left between them. CDR3 protein: CASSLSVTGIDEQFF. The CDR3 bases are TGTGCCAGCAGCTTAAGTGTCACAGGGATAGATGAGCAGTTCTTC.

The chain uses TRBV19 and TRBJ1-1; 9 bases line up with TRBD1. With 5 bases clipped from V and 5 bases from J, the junction kept 9 bases outside the gene matches. Germline CDR1 reads LNHDA; CDR2 reads SQIVND (reference sequence). This CDR3 contains 15 residues. CDR3 residues: CASSLGTGRVTEAFF. For the CDR3, the DNA is TGTGCCAGTAGTTTAGGGACAGGGAGGGTGACTGAAGCTTTCTTT.

The chain couples TRBV7-9 to TRBJ1-2; D not certain. Germline V CDR1 and CDR2: SEHNR, FQNEAQ (reference sequence). V was trimmed by 2 bases and J by 1 base, leaving 5 bases between them. This CDR3 is built from 13 residues. CDR3 nucleotide sequence: TGTGCCAGCAGCTTAACGAGTAACTATGGCTACACCTTC. It codes for CASSLTSNYGYTF. Together with reference TRBV7-9 and TRBJ1-2, the CDR3 gives the full variable domain: DTGVSQNPRHKITKRGQNVTFRCDPISEHNRLYWYRQTLGQGPEFLTYFQNEAQLEKSRLLSDRFSAERPKGSFSTLEIQRTEQGDSAMYLCASSLTSNYGYTFGSGTRLTVV.

CDR3 sequence: CASSFTRTSGGTPFF. The CDR3 region has the DNA TGTGCCAGCAGTTTCACACGGACTAGCGGGGGTACCCCGTTCTTC. The rearrangement links TRBV27 to TRBJ2-1; 13 bases line up with TRBD2. The ends lost 3 bases at V and 15 bases at J; junction bases unmatched: 11. This CDR3 is 15 amino acids long. Germline assignment: CDR1 MNHEY and CDR2 SMNVEV (reference sequence).

This clone was seen more than once but under ten times. The V and J genes are TRBV1 and TRBJ2-5; TRBD2, the table's D call, was not compared with the DNA. TRBV1 is a pseudogene. This CDR3 region has 13 residues. The CDR3 spells CTSSQPSAETQYF. In nucleotides, the CDR3 is TGCACCAGCAGCCAACCTAGCGCGGAGACCCAGTACTTC.

The chain couples TRBV5-1 to TRBJ2-7; 12 nucleotides align to TRBD1. The germline V gene has CDR1 SGHRS and CDR2 YFSETQ. CDR3 length: 18 amino acids. The trim removed 0 bases at V and 3 bases at J, leaving 10 bases unmatched. The CDR3 reads CASSLETLGTGGNYEQYF. The CDR3 DNA follows: TGCGCCAGCAGCTTGGAAACACTAGGGACAGGGGGCAACTACGAGCAGTACTTC.

The chain carries TRBV5-1 and TRBJ2-7, with 7 bases that match TRBD1. J was trimmed by 1 base and V by 2 bases; bases with no gene match: 3. The CDR3 runs 14 residues. Germline CDR1 reads SGHRS; CDR2 reads YFSETQ. CDR3 sequence reads: CASSFAGGSYEQYF. The CDR3 DNA follows: TGCGCCAGCAGCTTTGCAGGGGGTTCCTACGAGCAGTACTTC.

V and J are TRBV18 and TRBJ2-7; a possible D gene is TRBD2 (5 bases). This CDR3 region has 14 residues. Trimming left V 3 bases short and J 6 bases short, with 15 bases between. The germline gives CDR1 KGHSH, CDR2 LQKENI. CDR3 nucleotides: TGTGCCAGCTCACCCCGGCCGGGAAACTCCGAGCAGTACTTC. It is translated as CASSPRPGNSEQYF. Combining the CDR3 with reference TRBV18 and TRBJ2-7 gives the whole variable domain NAGVMQNPRHLVRRRGQEARLRCSPMKGHSHVYWYRQLPEEGLKFMVYLQKENIIDESGMPKERFSAEFPKEGPSILRIQQVVRGDSAAYFCASSPRPGNSEQYFGPGTRLTVT.

CDR3 protein: CASSQDFSGINTQYF. Here the CDR3 DNA reads TGTGCCAGCAGCCAAGATTTCAGCGGAATAAATACGCAGTATTTT. J is TRBJ2-3 and V is TRBV4-2; the D gene is possibly TRBD2 (5 bases). The CDR3 is 15 residues long. Germline V gives CDR1 LGHNA, CDR2 YNFKEQ. The V end was cut by 0 bases, the J end by 7 bases, with 14 bases between.

This clone was recorded only once. This rearrangement joins TRBV6-5 to TRBJ2-7, with TRBD1 identical over 8 bases. The germline V gene encodes CDR1 MNHEY and CDR2 SVGAGI. This CDR3 has 15 amino acids. V lost 1 base, J lost 7 bases, and 9 bases stayed unmatched. Here the CDR3 reads CASSYLGRGQEEQYF. CDR3 nucleotides: TGTGCCAGCAGTTACTTGGGCAGGGGGCAAGAAGAGCAGTACTTC.

CDR3 coding DNA: TGTGCCAGCAGCCCCGGGACGGGGGGTGGCTACACCTTC. Its protein is CASSPGTGGGYTF. This chain links TRBV27 with TRBJ1-2; a possible D gene is TRBD1 (5 bases). This CDR3 contains 13 residues. The germline V gene has CDR1 MNHEY and CDR2 SMNVEV (reference sequence). The V gene lost 6 bases and the J gene lost 7 bases, with 15 bases spanning the gap.

The DNA for the CDR3 is TGTGCCAGCCGGGACAGGGGGAGTGAAGCTTTCTTT. Its translation: CASRDRGSEAFF. The genes are TRBV2 and TRBJ1-1; 11 nucleotides line up with TRBD1. J was trimmed by 7 bases and V by 8 bases; bases with no gene match: 3. The CDR3 is 12 residues long. Germline CDR1 and CDR2: SNHLY and FYNNEI.

This sequence joins TRBV18 and TRBJ2-5, with 7 bases lining up with TRBD1. The CDR3 runs 14 residues. The V gene end was trimmed by 5 bases and the J gene end by 4 bases; junction bases not matched to a gene: 7. Germline V gene sequence: CDR1 KGHSH, CDR2 LQKENI. The CDR3 DNA reads TGTGCCAGCTCAGACGGACAGGTAGTAGAGACCCAGTACTTC. It translates to CASSDGQVVETQYF. Full variable domain (rest looked up from reference TRBV18 and TRBJ2-5): NAGVMQNPRHLVRRRGQEARLRCSPMKGHSHVYWYRQLPEEGLKFMVYLQKENIIDESGMPKERFSAEFPKEGPSILRIQQVVRGDSAAYFCASSDGQVVETQYFGPGTRLLVL.

V is TRBV9 and J is TRBJ1-1, with a weak D call TRBD1 (6 bases). There are 15 residues in the CDR3. Deletions cut 0 bases from V and 7 bases from J, with 16 bases between. Germline-derived CDR1 and CDR2 are SGDLS and YYNGEE. The CDR3: CASSVDAGGRGEAFF. CDR3 sequence (DNA): TGTGCCAGCAGCGTAGATGCGGGGGGCAGGGGTGAAGCTTTCTTT.

The chain combines TRBV29-1 with TRBJ2-7; 12 positions agree with TRBD2. This CDR3 has 15 residues. CDR1 and CDR2 (germline): SQVTM, ANQGSEA. V shed 2 bases and J 0 bases; nucleotides not matched to a gene: 2. CDR3 coding DNA: TGCAGCGTTGAACTAGCGGGAGGGGTCTCCTACGAGCAGTACTTC. Translating it yields CSVELAGGVSYEQYF.

The V gene is TRBV7-8, the J gene TRBJ2-3, with a weak D call TRBD1 (5 bases). CDR1 SGHVS and CDR2 FQNEAQ come from the germline V gene. Trimming removed 5 bases from V and 5 bases from J, with 17 bases in between. The CDR3 has 15 amino acids. The CDR3 nucleotides are TGTGCCAGCAGCCCCCGGCCCCTAGGGGAAGATACGCAGTATTTT. This gives the protein CASSPRPLGEDTQYF.

The rearrangement joins TRBV14 to TRBJ2-1; 8 positions agree with TRBD1. The CDR3 extends over 15 amino acids. Germline-derived CDR1 and CDR2 are SGHDN and FVKESK. V lost 4 bases, J lost 8 bases, and 10 bases stayed unmatched. The CDR3, as DNA: TGTGCCAGCAGCCCCCGGGACAGGACGAGGGATGAGCAGTTCTTC. Translating gives CASSPRDRTRDEQFF.

V and J are TRBV7-2 and TRBJ2-2; D not certain. Germline values: CDR1 SGHTA, CDR2 FQGNSA. This CDR3 spans 13 amino acids. Trimming shortened V by 5 bases and J by 1 base, and 5 bases separated the two germline ends. Here the CDR3 reads CASSRVNTGELFF. CDR3 DNA: TGTGCCAGCAGCCGGGTGAACACCGGGGAGCTGTTTTTT.